The table lists the clone carrying this T cell receptor (beta chain) with a few counts. The antigen remains unidentified. TCRdb re-analysed the reads in MiXCR, keeping a single row per CDR3 protein. The sample includes under 350,000 distinct CDR3 sequences, more than 8% of them seen just once. The sample belongs to a study of T cell repertoires in cytomegalovirus infection. Overall study context: Indications came from public TCR beta signatures; they pointed to CMV infection and to a matching HLA type. General study findings and limits: Ex vivo, HLA-C-restricted CMV-specific TCR beta clonotypes prevailed over the rest of the response. CMV carriers having the relevant HLA were flagged by cumulative public TCR beta family frequency.

CDR3 length: 15 residues. Looked up from germline, CDR1 is SEHNR and CDR2 is FQNEAQ (reference sequence). The V end was cut by 1 base, the J end by 6 bases, with 15 bases between. J is TRBJ1-2 and V is TRBV7-9; the D is unclear. The receptor was derived from a human donor in good health (CMV status not recorded). Some clones in this sample may be carry-over from other donors' samples. The source material was PBMCs. CDR3 loop: CASSLGSSGSNGYTF. The CDR3 bases are TGTGCCAGCAGCTTAGGCTCGTCGGGGTCGAATGGCTACACCTTC.